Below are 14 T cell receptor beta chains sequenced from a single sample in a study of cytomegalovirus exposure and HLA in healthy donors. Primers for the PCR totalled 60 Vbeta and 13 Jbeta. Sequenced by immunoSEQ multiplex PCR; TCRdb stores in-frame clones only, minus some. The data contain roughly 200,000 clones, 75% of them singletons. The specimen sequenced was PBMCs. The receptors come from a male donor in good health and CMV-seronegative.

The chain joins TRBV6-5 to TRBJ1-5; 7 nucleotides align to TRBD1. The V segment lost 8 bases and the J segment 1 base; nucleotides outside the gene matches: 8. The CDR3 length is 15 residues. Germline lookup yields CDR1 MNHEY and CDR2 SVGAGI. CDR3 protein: CASGRTGGSNQPQHF. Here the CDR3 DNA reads TGTGCCAGCGGTAGGACAGGAGGGAGCAATCAGCCCCAGCATTTT.

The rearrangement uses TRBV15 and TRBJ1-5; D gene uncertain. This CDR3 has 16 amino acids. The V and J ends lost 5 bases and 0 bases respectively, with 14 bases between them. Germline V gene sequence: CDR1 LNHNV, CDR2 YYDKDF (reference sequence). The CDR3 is CATSPRELNSNQPQHF. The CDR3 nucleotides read TGTGCCACCAGCCCCCGAGAGCTGAATAGCAATCAGCCCCAGCATTTT.

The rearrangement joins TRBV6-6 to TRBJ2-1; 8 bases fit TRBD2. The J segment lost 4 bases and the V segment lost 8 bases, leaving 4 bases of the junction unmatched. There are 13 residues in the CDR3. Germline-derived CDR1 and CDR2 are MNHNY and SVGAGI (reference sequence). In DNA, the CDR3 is TGTGCCAGCTGGGCTAGCGGGTACAATGAGCAGTTCTTC. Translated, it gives CASWASGYNEQFF.

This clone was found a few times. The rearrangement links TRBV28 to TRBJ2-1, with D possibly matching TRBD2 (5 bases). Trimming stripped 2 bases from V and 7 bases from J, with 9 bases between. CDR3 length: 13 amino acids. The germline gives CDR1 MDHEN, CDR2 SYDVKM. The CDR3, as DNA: TGTGCCAGCAGTTTAGACTACTCGAATGAGCAGTTCTTC. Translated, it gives CASSLDYSNEQFF.

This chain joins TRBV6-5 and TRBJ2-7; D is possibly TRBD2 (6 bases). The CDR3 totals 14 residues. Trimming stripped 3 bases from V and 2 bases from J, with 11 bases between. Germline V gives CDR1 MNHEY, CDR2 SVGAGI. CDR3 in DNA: TGTGCCAGCAGTTATACGGGAGCAACCTACGAGCAGTACTTC. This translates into CASSYTGATYEQYF.

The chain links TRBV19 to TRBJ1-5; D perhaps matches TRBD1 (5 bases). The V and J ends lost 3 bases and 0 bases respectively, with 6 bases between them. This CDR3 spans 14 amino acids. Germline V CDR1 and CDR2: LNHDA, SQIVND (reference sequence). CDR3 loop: CASSIRDSNQPQHF. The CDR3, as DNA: TGTGCCAGTAGTATCAGGGATAGCAATCAGCCCCAGCATTTT.

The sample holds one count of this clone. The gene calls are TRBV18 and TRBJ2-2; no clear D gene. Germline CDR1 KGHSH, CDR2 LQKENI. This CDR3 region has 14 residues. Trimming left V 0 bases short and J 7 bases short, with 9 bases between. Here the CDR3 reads CASSPPVAVGELFF. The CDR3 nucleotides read TGTGCCAGCTCACCACCGGTGGCGGTCGGGGAGCTGTTTTTT.

The CDR3 loop reads CASSQVSGGPQQFF. The CDR3 region has the DNA TGCGCCAGCAGCCAAGTTAGCGGGGGGCCCCAGCAGTTCTTC. The chain recombines TRBV4-1 with TRBJ2-1; 10 positions agree with TRBD2. J lost 11 bases, V lost 1 base, and 5 bases had no gene match. The CDR3 spans 14 residues. CDR1 is MGHRA and CDR2 is YSYEKL in the germline V gene.

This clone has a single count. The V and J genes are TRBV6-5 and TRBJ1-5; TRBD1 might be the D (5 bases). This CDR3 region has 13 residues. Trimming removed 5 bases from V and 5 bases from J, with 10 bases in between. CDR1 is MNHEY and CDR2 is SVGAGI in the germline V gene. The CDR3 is CASSLQGHQPQHF. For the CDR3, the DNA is TGTGCCAGCAGTCTCCAGGGTCATCAGCCCCAGCATTTT.

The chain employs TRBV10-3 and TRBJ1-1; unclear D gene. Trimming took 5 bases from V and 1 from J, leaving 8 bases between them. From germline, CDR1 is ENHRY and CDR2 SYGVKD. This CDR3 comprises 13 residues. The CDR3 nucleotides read TGTGCCATCAGTTCTGGGAGGAACACTGAAGCTTTCTTT. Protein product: CAISSGRNTEAFF.

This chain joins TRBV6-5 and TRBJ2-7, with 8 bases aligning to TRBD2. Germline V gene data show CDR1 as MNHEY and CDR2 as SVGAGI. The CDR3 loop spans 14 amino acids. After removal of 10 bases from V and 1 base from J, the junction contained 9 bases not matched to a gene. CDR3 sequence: CATRMAGGSYEQYF. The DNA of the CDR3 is TGTGCCACCCGGATGGCGGGAGGTTCCTACGAGCAGTACTTC.

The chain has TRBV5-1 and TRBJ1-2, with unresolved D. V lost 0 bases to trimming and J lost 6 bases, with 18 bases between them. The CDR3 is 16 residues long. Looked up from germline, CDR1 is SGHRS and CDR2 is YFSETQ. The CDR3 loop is CASSLAAGGLGHGYTF. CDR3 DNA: TGCGCCAGCAGCTTGGCCGCGGGCGGGCTGGGCCATGGCTACACCTTC.

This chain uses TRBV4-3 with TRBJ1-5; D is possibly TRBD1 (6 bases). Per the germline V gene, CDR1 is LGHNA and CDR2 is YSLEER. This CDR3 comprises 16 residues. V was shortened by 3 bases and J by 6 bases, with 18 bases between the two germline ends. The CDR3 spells CASSHSFSPGVQPQHF. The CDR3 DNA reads TGCGCCAGCAGCCATTCCTTTTCTCCAGGGGTTCAGCCCCAGCATTTT.

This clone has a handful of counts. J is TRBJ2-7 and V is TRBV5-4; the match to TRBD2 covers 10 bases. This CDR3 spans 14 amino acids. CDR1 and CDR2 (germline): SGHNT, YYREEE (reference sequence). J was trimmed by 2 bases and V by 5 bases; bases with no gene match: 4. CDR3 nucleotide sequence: TGTGCCAGCAGTTTAGCGGGGGGCACCTACGAGCAGTACTTC. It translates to CASSLAGGTYEQYF. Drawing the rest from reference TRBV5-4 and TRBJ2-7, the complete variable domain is ETGVTQSPTHLIKTRGQQVTLRCSSQSGHNTVSWYQQALGQGPQFIFQYYREEENGRGNFPPRFSGLQFPNYSSELNVNALELDDSALYLCASSLAGGTYEQYFGPGTRLTVT.